Below, 29 T cell receptor beta chains from the same sample are listed, as sequenced in a study of cytomegalovirus exposure and HLA in healthy donors. PCR involved 60 Vbeta and 13 Jbeta primers. Some clones are missing from TCRdb's copy, which holds only in-frame ones; the method was immunoSEQ multiplex PCR. The top ten clones hold around 1.6% of a sample with some 180,000 clones, about 79% of them seen once. Specimen: PBMCs. The receptors shown here come from a young man in good health and CMV-seronegative.

Only one count was recorded for this clone. The chain combines TRBV16 with TRBJ2-2; D may be TRBD2 (5 bases). V was clipped by 0 bases and J by 4 bases, with 6 bases between them. CDR1 and CDR2 (germline): KGHSY, FQNENV. The CDR3 runs 14 residues. Here the CDR3 reads CASSQSEATGELFF. The DNA of the CDR3 is TGTGCCAGCAGCCAATCGGAGGCCACCGGGGAGCTGTTTTTT.

A remark on this clone: A junction end diverges from the germline sequence, so it may reflect a read error. V gene TRBV7-6 combines with J gene TRBJ1-5; perhaps TRBD1 as D (5 bases). The CDR3 has 15 amino acids. Germline CDR1 SGHVS, CDR2 FNYEAQ. CDR3 DNA sequence: TGTACCAGCAGTGCCGGGGGTGGTATCAATCAGCCCCAGCATTTT. Amino acids: CTSSAGGGINQPQHF.

The chain links TRBV5-4 to TRBJ2-7; 9 bases line up with TRBD1. Per germline, CDR1 SGHNT and CDR2 YYREEE (reference sequence). The CDR3 consists of 14 residues. Germline trimming cut 1 base from V and 6 bases from J; bases unmatched to any gene: 5. DNA of the CDR3: TGTGCCAGCAGCTTGCCGGGACAGGGCTCCGAGCAGTACTTC. Protein sequence: CASSLPGQGSEQYF.

This clone was detected only once. This rearrangement joins TRBV19 to TRBJ2-5; 7 nucleotides agree with TRBD1. The CDR3 is 17 residues long. Looked up from germline, CDR1 is LNHDA and CDR2 is SQIVND (reference sequence). The J segment lost 2 bases and the V segment lost 5 bases, leaving 14 bases of the junction unmatched. The CDR3 DNA reads as TGTGCCAGTAGTCCAGGGGACAGAAAAATTCTTCAAGAGACCCAGTACTTC. Its translation: CASSPGDRKILQETQYF.

This rearrangement joins TRBV9 to TRBJ1-2; D is possibly TRBD1 (5 bases). The V end lost 3 bases, the J end lost 4 bases, and 16 bases lay between the germline ends. CDR1 is SGDLS and CDR2 is YYNGEE in the germline V gene. The CDR3 runs 15 residues. The CDR3 protein is CASSGVQGPSYGYTF. Here the CDR3 DNA reads TGTGCCAGCAGCGGTGTCCAGGGCCCTTCCTATGGCTACACCTTC.

This clone was seen more than once but under ten times. V and J are TRBV6-5 and TRBJ1-6; TRBD1 might be the D (6 bases). CDR1 is MNHEY, CDR2 SVGAGI, per germline. V was clipped by 6 bases and J by 3 bases, with 12 bases between them. This CDR3 has 15 amino acids. The CDR3: CASRTGHYYNSPLHF. The CDR3 nucleotides are TGTGCCAGCAGAACGGGACACTACTATAATTCACCCCTCCACTTT.

This clone was recorded a few times. The V gene is TRBV7-2, the J gene TRBJ2-7; D gene ambiguous. The CDR3 is 14 residues long. Germline CDR1 SGHTA, CDR2 FQGNSA. The V and J ends lost 5 bases and 3 bases respectively, with 14 bases between them. CDR3 sequence: CASSAPPTGYEQYF. The CDR3 region has the DNA TGTGCCAGCAGCGCGCCACCGACGGGCTACGAGCAGTACTTC.

The chain has TRBV4-1 and TRBJ2-7; 8 bases map to TRBD2. The CDR3 covers 16 residues. Germline loops: CDR1 MGHRA, CDR2 YSYEKL. The V segment lost 5 bases and the J segment 6 bases; nucleotides outside the gene matches: 15. The CDR3 sequence: CASSTQTGTRTGEQYF. The CDR3 DNA reads TGCGCCAGCAGCACTCAGACCGGGACTAGGACGGGCGAGCAGTACTTC.

The rearrangement uses TRBV28 and TRBJ2-1, with D unclear. V was pared by 3 bases and J by 6 bases, with 33 bases between. The CDR3 is made up of 21 amino acids. Germline assignment: CDR1 MDHEN and CDR2 SYDVKM. The CDR3 reads CASSFPRLASSGGVSFNEQFF. CDR3 DNA sequence: TGTGCCAGCAGTTTCCCCCGGTTGGCGTCATCGGGTGGTGTGTCGTTCAATGAGCAGTTCTTC.

The chain joins TRBV5-5 to TRBJ1-5; no reliable D call. The V and J ends lost 3 bases and 2 bases respectively, with 12 bases between them. The CDR3 is made up of 15 amino acids. Germline CDR1 reads SGHKS; CDR2 reads YYEKEE (reference sequence). The CDR3 DNA follows: TGTGCCAGCAGCTGGACGGGGAGAGGCAATCAGCCCCAGCATTTT. Encoded protein: CASSWTGRGNQPQHF.

The chain recombines TRBV5-6 with TRBJ2-7, with 9 bases identical to TRBD1. The CDR3 covers 16 residues. Trimming took 1 base from V and 2 from J; bases not matched to a gene: 7. In germline, CDR1 is SGHDT, CDR2 YYEEEE. CDR3 residues: CASSLRAGTGPYEQYF. The CDR3 DNA sequence: TGTGCCAGCAGCTTGAGGGCCGGGACAGGGCCCTACGAGCAGTACTTC.

The V and J genes are TRBV5-6 and TRBJ2-2; 7 bases are a match to TRBD2. CDR1 SGHDT and CDR2 YYEEEE come from the germline V gene. The V and J ends lost 3 bases and 4 bases, in that order; junction bases with no gene match: 6. The CDR3 covers 15 residues. The CDR3 is CASSSPAGVTGELFF. CDR3 coding DNA: TGTGCCAGCAGCTCGCCCGCGGGGGTCACCGGGGAGCTGTTTTTT.

This chain uses TRBV19 with TRBJ2-5, with TRBD2 matching over 9 bases. The germline V gene encodes CDR1 LNHDA and CDR2 SQIVND (reference sequence). Trimming removed 5 bases from V and 2 bases from J; junction bases left unmatched: 12. The CDR3 has 17 amino acids. The CDR3 sequence is CASSPSGPAGGQETQYF. CDR3 in DNA: TGTGCCAGTAGTCCCTCAGGGCCAGCGGGGGGTCAAGAGACCCAGTACTTC.

This rearrangement joins TRBV2 to TRBJ1-2, with 7 bases identical to TRBD1. V trimming: 4 bases; J trimming: 8 bases; junction bases outside the gene matches: 7. Germline V gene data show CDR1 as SNHLY and CDR2 as FYNNEI. The CDR3 has 13 amino acids. In nucleotides, the CDR3 is TGTGCCAGCAGTGGACGACAGGGAGGCGGCTACACCTTC. This codes for CASSGRQGGGYTF.

V is TRBV27 and J is TRBJ2-3; D not resolved. CDR3 length: 15 residues. V lost 2 bases, J lost 4 bases, and 13 bases lay in between. Germline V CDR1 and CDR2: MNHEY, SMNVEV (reference sequence). As DNA, the CDR3 is TGTGCCAGCAGTTTAACGATCCCACGGGCAGATACGCAGTATTTT. Translation gives CASSLTIPRADTQYF.

This clone has more than one count but fewer than ten. J is TRBJ1-5 and V is TRBV5-5; D may be TRBD1 (6 bases). With 4 bases removed from V and 2 bases from J, the gap between germline ends came to 10 bases. The CDR3 has 14 amino acids. The germline gives CDR1 SGHKS, CDR2 YYEKEE (reference sequence). CDR3 region: CASSQGGGNQPQHF. The CDR3 nucleotides are TGTGCCAGCAGCCAAGGGGGGGGCAATCAGCCCCAGCATTTT.

V usage is TRBV4-2 and J usage is TRBJ2-5; a possible D gene is TRBD2 (6 bases). The germline V and J ends were trimmed by 4 bases and 3 bases, with 9 bases remaining between them. Germline assignment: CDR1 LGHNA and CDR2 YNFKEQ. The CDR3 is 13 amino acids. The CDR3 region has the DNA TGTGCCAGCAGCCCTTCGGGGGAAGAGACCCAGTACTTC. Its translation is CASSPSGEETQYF.

The V gene is TRBV28, the J gene TRBJ2-5; D might be TRBD1 (6 bases). This CDR3 contains 14 residues. The V gene's germline CDR1 is MDHEN and CDR2 SYDVKM. V was shortened by 7 bases and J by 5 bases, with 17 bases between the two germline ends. The CDR3 sequence is CASTTGRGWETQYF. CDR3 bases: TGTGCCAGCACAACTGGTAGGGGGTGGGAGACCCAGTACTTC. The full variable domain, completed using reference TRBV28 and TRBJ2-5, is DVKVTQSSRYLVKRTGEKVFLECVQDMDHENMFWYRQDPGLGLRLIYFSYDVKMKEKGDIPEGYSVSREKKERFSLILESASTNQTSMYLCASTTGRGWETQYFGPGTRLLVL.

The chain combines TRBV2 with TRBJ2-5, with D maybe TRBD1 (5 bases). CDR1 and CDR2 (germline): SNHLY, FYNNEI. The CDR3 loop spans 14 amino acids. V was pared by 8 bases and J by 4 bases, with 17 bases between. The DNA of the CDR3 is TGTGCCAGCCGGTGGGGCCACGAGCGAGAGACCCAGTACTTC. Its protein product is CASRWGHERETQYF.

This chain connects TRBV2 to TRBJ2-3; 9 nucleotides match TRBD2. This CDR3 contains 15 residues. V was pared by 5 bases and J by 5 bases, with 8 bases of the junction left unmatched. Germline CDR1 and CDR2: SNHLY and FYNNEI. In DNA form, the CDR3 reads TGTGCCAGCAGTACTAATAGCGGGGGTATAGATACGCAGTATTTT. Amino acid sequence: CASSTNSGGIDTQYF. Using reference TRBV2 and TRBJ2-3 for the parts outside the CDR3, the full variable domain is EPEVTQTPSHQVTQMGQEVILRCVPISNHLYFYWYRQILGQKVEFLVSFYNNEISEKSEIFDDQFSVERPDGSNFTLKIRSTKLEDSAMYFCASSTNSGGIDTQYFGPGTRLTVL.

The rearrangement links TRBV28 to TRBJ2-5; D uncertain. The CDR3 consists of 18 residues. Germline V lookup: CDR1 MDHEN, CDR2 SYDVKM. Trimming stripped 4 bases from V and 2 bases from J, with 23 bases between. CDR3 amino acids: CASSSPSMTRYKQETQYF. The CDR3 DNA is TGTGCCAGCAGTTCTCCCTCCATGACTCGATACAAACAAGAGACCCAGTACTTC.

The chain has TRBV7-9 and TRBJ1-6, with 8 positions matching TRBD1. Germline V gene data show CDR1 as SEHNR and CDR2 as FQNEAQ (reference sequence). The CDR3 sequence is 15 residues long. Germline trimming cut 1 base from V and 8 bases from J; bases unmatched to any gene: 4. This CDR3 is CASSLGTGLDSPLHF. The CDR3 region has the DNA TGTGCCAGCAGCTTAGGGACAGGGCTGGATTCACCCCTCCACTTT.

This sequence joins TRBV27 and TRBJ1-1; maybe TRBD1 (5 bases). The CDR3 is 12 residues long. V shed 4 bases and J shed 4 bases, with 7 bases lying between them. Germline lookup yields CDR1 MNHEY and CDR2 SMNVEV (reference sequence). CDR3 sequence (DNA): TGTGCCAGCAGTTGGGGGGGCACTGAAGCTTTCTTT. Translation gives CASSWGGTEAFF.

This clone occurred a few times. V gene TRBV12-5 combines with J gene TRBJ1-1; 7 nucleotides line up with TRBD1. J was trimmed by 1 base and V by 2 bases; bases with no gene match: 7. CDR1 is LGHNT, CDR2 FRNRAP, per germline. This CDR3 contains 16 residues. The CDR3 loop is CASGLITGTANTEAFF. The CDR3 coding sequence is TGTGCTAGTGGTTTGATCACCGGGACAGCGAACACTGAAGCTTTCTTT.

V and J are TRBV10-1 and TRBJ2-7, with TRBD1 identical over 11 bases. The V gene end was trimmed by 6 bases and the J gene end by 1 base; junction bases not matched to a gene: 8. The germline V gene encodes CDR1 WNHNN and CDR2 SYGVQD (reference sequence). The CDR3 is 16 residues long. The CDR3 DNA sequence: TGCGCCAGCAGCGATGTAAGGGACAGGGGGTCCTACGAGCAGTACTTC. Translating it yields CASSDVRDRGSYEQYF.

A remark on this clone: The same CDR3 can be traced to other DNA sequences in this sample. The V gene is TRBV7-3, the J gene TRBJ1-5; D is undetermined. The germline V and J ends were trimmed by 2 bases and 4 bases, with 6 bases remaining between them. This CDR3 comprises 13 residues. Per the germline V gene, CDR1 is SGHTA and CDR2 is FQGTGA. The CDR3 nucleotides read TGTGCCAGCAGCTTAGGCCCAAATCAGCCCCAGCATTTT. This sequence encodes CASSLGPNQPQHF.

V is TRBV7-9 and J is TRBJ2-7; 13 bases align to TRBD2. The CDR3 is 16 amino acids. Germline CDR1 reads SEHNR; CDR2 reads FQNEAQ (reference sequence). V was clipped by 5 bases and J by 2 bases; unmatched bases: 6. The CDR3 is CASSAGLAGNTYEQYF. CDR3 DNA sequence: TGTGCCAGCAGCGCGGGACTAGCGGGGAATACCTACGAGCAGTACTTC.

The chain has TRBV5-1 and TRBJ2-5; 7 bases match TRBD1. The end of the DNA aligns better with TRBJ2-7, so the J call may be wrong. The germline V gene has CDR1 SGHRS and CDR2 YFSETQ. This CDR3 is built from 14 residues. CDR3 amino acids: CASSRGQSSYEQYF. CDR3 in DNA: TGCGCCAGCAGCCGGGGACAGAGCTCCTACGAGCAGTACTTC.

This sequence joins TRBV19 and TRBJ2-3, with no clear D. V lost 3 bases, J lost 3 bases, and 7 bases lay in between. Germline CDR1 LNHDA, CDR2 SQIVND (reference sequence). The CDR3 sequence is 13 residues long. CDR3 region: CASSIAGTDTQYF. Written as DNA, the CDR3 is TGTGCCAGTAGTATCGCCGGTACAGATACGCAGTATTTT.